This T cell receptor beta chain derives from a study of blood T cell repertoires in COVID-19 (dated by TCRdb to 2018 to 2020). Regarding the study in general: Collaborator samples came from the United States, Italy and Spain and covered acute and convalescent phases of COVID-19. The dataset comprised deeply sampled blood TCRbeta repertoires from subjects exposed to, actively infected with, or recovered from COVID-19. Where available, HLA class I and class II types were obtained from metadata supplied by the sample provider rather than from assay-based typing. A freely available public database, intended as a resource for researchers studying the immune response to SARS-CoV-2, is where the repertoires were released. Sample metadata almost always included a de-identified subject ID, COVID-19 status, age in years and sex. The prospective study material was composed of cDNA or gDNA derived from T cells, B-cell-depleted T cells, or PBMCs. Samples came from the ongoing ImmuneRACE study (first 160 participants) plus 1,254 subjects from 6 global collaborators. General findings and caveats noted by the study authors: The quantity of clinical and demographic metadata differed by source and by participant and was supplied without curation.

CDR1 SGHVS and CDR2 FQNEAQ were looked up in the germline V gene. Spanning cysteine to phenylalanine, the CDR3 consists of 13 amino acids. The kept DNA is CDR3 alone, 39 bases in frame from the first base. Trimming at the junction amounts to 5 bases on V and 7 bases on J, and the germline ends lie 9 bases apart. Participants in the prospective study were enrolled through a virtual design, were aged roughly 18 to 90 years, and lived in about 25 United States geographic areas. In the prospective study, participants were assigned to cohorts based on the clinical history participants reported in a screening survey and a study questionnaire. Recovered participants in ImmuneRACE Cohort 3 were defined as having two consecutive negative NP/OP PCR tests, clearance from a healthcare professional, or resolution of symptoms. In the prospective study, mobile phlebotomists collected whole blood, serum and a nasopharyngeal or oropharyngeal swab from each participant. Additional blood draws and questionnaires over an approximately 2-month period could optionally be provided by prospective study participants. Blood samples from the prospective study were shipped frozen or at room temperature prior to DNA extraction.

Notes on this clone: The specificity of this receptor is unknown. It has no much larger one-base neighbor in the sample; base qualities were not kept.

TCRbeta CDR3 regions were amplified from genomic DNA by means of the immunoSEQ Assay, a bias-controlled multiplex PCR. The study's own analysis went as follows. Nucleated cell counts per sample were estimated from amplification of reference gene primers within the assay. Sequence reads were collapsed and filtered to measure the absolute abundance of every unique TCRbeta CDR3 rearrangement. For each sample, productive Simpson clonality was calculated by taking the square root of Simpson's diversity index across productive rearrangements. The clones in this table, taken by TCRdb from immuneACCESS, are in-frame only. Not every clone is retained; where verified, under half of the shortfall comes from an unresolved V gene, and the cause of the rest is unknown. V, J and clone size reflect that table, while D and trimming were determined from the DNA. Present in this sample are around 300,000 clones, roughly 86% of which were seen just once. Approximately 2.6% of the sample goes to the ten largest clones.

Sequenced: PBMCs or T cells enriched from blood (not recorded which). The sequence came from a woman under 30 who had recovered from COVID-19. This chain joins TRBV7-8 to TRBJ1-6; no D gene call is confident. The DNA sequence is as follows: TGTGCCAGCAGCCCGATGAGGAATTCACCCCTCCACTTT. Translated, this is CASSPMRNSPLHF.